The 12 T cell receptor beta chains reported below all come from one sample, sequenced in a study of OX40 agonist ivuxolimab in advanced cancers. Sequencing used immunoSEQ multiplex PCR; TCRdb keeps in-frame clones, though not all of them. The repertoire holds about 68,000 clones, about 90% seen once, with just over 0.3% in the top ten. The sample in question was CD4+ or CD8+ T cells sorted from blood, obtained in a trial of the OX40 agonist ivuxolimab. Receptors originate from an adult with an advanced solid tumor such as melanoma, head and neck, liver or kidney cancer.

The J gene is TRBJ1-5, the V gene TRBV27; the D is unclear. V lost 3 bases and J 4 bases, leaving 13 bases between the germline ends. CDR1 and CDR2 from the germline V gene are MNHEY and SMNVEV (reference sequence). The CDR3 spans 15 residues. The CDR3 protein is CASSFLTALNQPQHF. Written as DNA, the CDR3 is TGTGCCAGCAGTTTCCTCACAGCTTTGAATCAGCCCCAGCATTTT.

The rearrangement links TRBV19 to TRBJ2-7, with 9 bases lining up with TRBD2. The CDR3 consists of 15 residues. Germline V gene data show CDR1 as LNHDA and CDR2 as SQIVND (reference sequence). After removal of 7 bases from V and 3 bases from J, the junction contained 10 bases not matched to a gene. The CDR3 DNA sequence: TGTGCCAGTACGAAAATAGCGGGAGACCTCTACGAGCAGTACTTC. Translation gives CASTKIAGDLYEQYF.

The CDR3 is CASSTLGGPGEKLFF. The CDR3 DNA sequence: TGTGCCAGCAGTACCCTTGGGGGGCCGGGTGAAAAACTGTTTTTT. V gene TRBV28 combines with J gene TRBJ1-4; D may be TRBD1 (6 bases). The CDR3 is 15 residues long. V lost 5 bases, J lost 7 bases, and 17 bases lay in between. Looked up from germline, CDR1 is MDHEN and CDR2 is SYDVKM.

The chain employs TRBV11-2 and TRBJ2-1; 8 nucleotides match TRBD1. Trimming cost V 5 bases and J 5 bases; bases outside gene matches: 8. Germline CDR1 reads SGHAT; CDR2 reads FQNNGV. The CDR3 sequence is 15 residues long. CDR3 bases: TGTGCCAGCAGCCGTGACAGGGGCGGACACAATGAGCAGTTCTTC. Its protein is CASSRDRGGHNEQFF.

The V gene is TRBV2, the J gene TRBJ2-2; D gene ambiguous. Germline V gene data show CDR1 as SNHLY and CDR2 as FYNNEI. V was cut by 8 bases and J by 6 bases, with 13 bases left in between. The length of the CDR3 is 13 residues. CDR3 in amino acids: CASFGLVSGELFF. The CDR3 DNA reads TGTGCCAGCTTTGGGTTAGTTTCCGGGGAGCTGTTTTTT.

This clone was seen only once. The rearrangement links TRBV5-1 to TRBJ2-1; weak D call: TRBD2 (6 bases). Germline-derived CDR1 and CDR2 are SGHRS and YFSETQ. This CDR3 has 15 residues. Trimming removed 6 bases from V and 3 bases from J, with 16 bases in between. The CDR3 DNA sequence: TGCGCCAGCACGACCGGGACTTACCTCTACAATGAGCAGTTCTTC. Translating it yields CASTTGTYLYNEQFF.

The chain has TRBV2 and TRBJ1-5; D is ambiguous. V was cut by 6 bases and J by 1 base, with 7 bases left in between. CDR1 and CDR2 from the germline V gene are SNHLY and FYNNEI. The CDR3 runs 13 residues. CDR3 DNA sequence: TGTGCCAGCAGGAAGGGCAGCAATCAGCCCCAGCATTTT. It translates to CASRKGSNQPQHF.

The CDR3 protein is CASSQERGRSDTQYF. CDR3 DNA: TGCGCCAGCAGCCAAGAGAGGGGCAGATCAGATACGCAGTATTTT. The chain joins TRBV4-1 to TRBJ2-3; D may match TRBD1 or TRBD2 (5 bases each). Germline assignment: CDR1 MGHRA and CDR2 YSYEKL. V was trimmed by 0 bases and J by 4 bases, leaving 11 bases between them. CDR3 length: 15 residues.

J is TRBJ2-7 and V is TRBV11-1; 9 nucleotides agree with TRBD1. The CDR3 runs 15 residues. Germline CDR1 is SGHAT and CDR2 is FQDESV (reference sequence). The V gene end was trimmed by 3 bases and the J gene end by 4 bases; junction bases not matched to a gene: 7. The CDR3 loop reads CASSLAGTGNYEQYF. In DNA form, the CDR3 reads TGTGCCAGCAGCTTGGCAGGGACAGGGAATTACGAGCAGTACTTC.

The genes are TRBV28 and TRBJ2-5, with 11 bases aligning to TRBD2. V was pared by 2 bases and J by 7 bases, with 12 bases of the junction left unmatched. CDR3 length: 17 residues. Germline V lookup: CDR1 MDHEN, CDR2 SYDVKM. This chain's CDR3 is CASSLQPSGRFQRTQYF. CDR3 coding DNA: TGTGCCAGCAGTTTACAGCCTAGCGGGAGGTTCCAGCGGACCCAGTACTTC.

The gene calls are TRBV4-1 and TRBJ1-6; TRBD1 might be the D (6 bases). Trimming cost V 3 bases and J 4 bases, with 19 bases left between them. The CDR3 has 18 residues. Germline CDR1 is MGHRA and CDR2 is YSYEKL. DNA of the CDR3: TGCGCCAGCAGCCAGGATCGTAACAGGGATCCTTATAATTCACCCCTCCACTTT. This sequence encodes CASSQDRNRDPYNSPLHF.

A few counts support this clone. V is TRBV19 and J is TRBJ1-5; 7 bases are a match to TRBD1. CDR1 and CDR2 (germline): LNHDA, SQIVND (reference sequence). The CDR3 is made up of 15 amino acids. After removal of 5 bases from V and 5 bases from J, the junction contained 9 bases not matched to a gene. CDR3 amino acids: CASSLRTTGDQPQHF. The CDR3 nucleotides read TGTGCCAGTAGTCTCCGGACCACAGGGGATCAGCCCCAGCATTTT.